The rows below give T cell receptor beta chains drawn from one sample of a study of shared clonotypes between healthy human individuals. TCRdb's table, derived via immunoSEQ multiplex PCR, lists solely in-frame clones and lacks some. In the table there are about 470,000 clones, 70% to 80% of which are singletons. Sequenced input: PBMCs. The receptors originated from a woman in her thirties or forties in good health. Some clones in this sample may be carry-over from other donors' samples. Each CDR3 is given with its conserved first and last residue. A D gene is named only where the DNA matches it firmly.

v_gene	j_gene	d_gene	len	CDR3aa
TRBV10-3	TRBJ2-1	TRBD2	15	CAIGLARSENSEQFF
TRBV6-6	TRBJ2-7	TRBD1	13	CASSRGQGGEQYF
TRBV28	TRBJ1-2	NA	16	CASSSPHVGANYGYTF
TRBV28	TRBJ2-1	TRBD2	17	CASSRTSSGRNYNEQFF
TRBV9	TRBJ1-1	NA	13	CASSEIQGTEAFF
TRBV4-1	TRBJ2-3	NA	16	CASSPLPGVGTDTQYF
TRBV2	TRBJ2-5	TRBD1	15	CASTLRQGRQETQYF
TRBV28	TRBJ2-4	TRBD2	14	CASSPQRGKNIQYF
TRBV28	TRBJ2-7	NA	14	CASKMAPTSIYSAF
TRBV7-2	TRBJ2-6	TRBD1	15	CASSLTGQSRNVLTF
TRBV7-9	TRBJ2-7	TRBD2	16	CASSSGLAGVTYEQYF
TRBV2	TRBJ2-3	TRBD2	12	CASKREGDTQYF
TRBV5-8	TRBJ2-3	NA	15	CASSLGMRITDTQYF
TRBV19	TRBJ2-3	TRBD2	14	CASKLAGARDTQYF
TRBV29-1	TRBJ1-2	TRBD1	14	CSVEDRQGVVGYTF
TRBV30	TRBJ2-7	TRBD2	13	CAWSSGREYEQYF
TRBV14	TRBJ1-1	TRBD1	16	CASSQVEGTANTEAFF
TRBV7-9	TRBJ2-1	NA	12	CASSFWGNEQFF
TRBV27	TRBJ2-3	TRBD2	16	CASSPTLAGATDTQYF
TRBV6-1	TRBJ2-5	TRBD1	13	CASSGQGQETQYF
TRBV19	TRBJ2-7	NA	12	CASSIPGYEQYF
TRBV4-2	TRBJ2-5	NA	15	CASSQDGASVETQYF
TRBV27	TRBJ1-1	NA	14	CASSFGTANTEAFF
TRBV11-2	TRBJ1-2	NA	15	CASSAGPWDNYGYTF
TRBV10-3	TRBJ2-3	TRBD2	17	CAISESETSGKGDTQYF
TRBV5-4	TRBJ1-4	TRBD1	16	CASSFFSADRGEKLFF
TRBV4-2	TRBJ2-5	TRBD1	16	CASSQDHRGGGSTQYF
TRBV7-6	TRBJ2-5	NA	17	CASSHIPGTPYQETQYF
TRBV28	TRBJ1-2	TRBD1	14	CASSLTGTVYGYTF
TRBV19	TRBJ1-2	NA	14	CASSIFGPNYGYTF
TRBV5-1	TRBJ1-1	TRBD1	17	CASSLGHIGQGYTEAFF
TRBV27	TRBJ1-5	TRBD1	18	CASLTPRQGFALNQPQHF
TRBV28	TRBJ2-7	NA	12	CASSSTSSEQYF
TRBV6-1	TRBJ1-2	NA	13	CASSRDINYGYTF
TRBV2	TRBJ2-5	NA	12	CASSEIADTQYF
TRBV5-1	TRBJ2-1	NA	16	CASSLEGNTRNNEQFF
TRBV7-6	TRBJ2-3	NA	13	CASSSELEDTQYF
TRBV7-9	TRBJ2-7	TRBD2	15	CASSGAGTSGRKQYF
TRBV5-1	TRBJ2-7	TRBD1	16	CASSRPDRGRRGEQYF
TRBV30	TRBJ1-2	NA	15	CAWTKASNAAGGYTF
TRBV6-5	TRBJ1-3	NA	15	CASSPDKPSGNTIYF
TRBV5-5	TRBJ1-3	TRBD1	17	CASSPGTGAVSGNTIYF